Only one count was recorded for the clone carrying this TCR beta chain. V was pared by 0 bases and J by 5 bases, with 13 bases between. This CDR3 spans 15 amino acids. Germline V lookup: CDR1 LGHNA, CDR2 YSLEER. These data come from a study of shared clonotypes between healthy human individuals. Selected positively for CCR7 and CD45RO-negative, naive CD8 cells excluded terminally differentiated effector memory CD45RA+ cells. Profiling relied on immunoSEQ multiplex PCR, and the TCRdb table lists in-frame clones only, not all of them. The sample has some 2,100,000 clones, 90% to 95% seen once. The specimen was naive CD8+ T cells from PBMCs. The origin of this receptor is a man aged 18-30 years in good health. Some clones in this sample may be carry-over from other donors' samples. The chain has TRBV4-3 and TRBJ2-5; tentative D call: TRBD2 (6 bases). CDR3 bases: TGCGCCAGCAGCCAAGATTCGGGAGAAGGGGAGACCCAGTACTTC. This encodes CASSQDSGEGETQYF.